This T cell receptor (beta chain) originates from a study of T cell repertoires in cytomegalovirus infection (dated by TCRdb to the late 2010s). For the wider study: Peptide stimulations targeted recently identified HLA-C-restricted CMV epitopes, whose presentation resists viral immunomodulation, together with well-studied HLA-B-restricted epitopes. The HLA type of each donor mattered for the analysis, because public TCR beta signatures pointed to carriage of CMV infection along with the matching HLA type. Beyond this particular receptor, the publication reports: In both this cohort and an independent cohort of more than 350 donors, the cumulative frequency of public TCR beta family members distinguished carriers of CMV infection plus the relevant HLA type. The ex vivo response was dominated by HLA-C-restricted CMV-specific TCR beta clonotypes, and the single most frequent clonotype in two of eight donors was supplied by these HLA-C-restricted clonotypes.

This sample was sequenced with an Illumina HiSeq 1500. TCRdb trimmed public reads at Q25 via fastp, called clones via MiXCR and kept in-frame beta chains. Entries that share a CDR3 protein sequence are merged under the most common genes and DNA. This sample is represented by around 500,000 distinct CDR3 sequences; roughly 43% of them were singletons. The top ten clonotypes cover just under 45% of the sample. On this clonotype itself: Which antigen it targets is not known. No much larger clone exists at a distance of one base, and base qualities are not known.

CDR1 and CDR2, per the germline V gene (reference sequence), are DFQATT and SNEGSKA. The trim is 1 base for V and 9 bases for J, with a gap of 22 bases between the germline ends. From the cysteine through the phenylalanine, the CDR3 covers 16 amino acids. Kept here is only the CDR3 DNA, which spans 48 bases and is read in frame from base 1. The sample's treatment or condition label, in plain terms: in vitro stimulation with specific CMV peptide epitopes to enrich CMV-specific T cells. This chain joins TRBV20-1 to TRBJ2-1, with the D gene not clear enough to name. This sequence was found in a human donor in good health (CMV status not recorded). Some clones in this sample may be carry-over from other donors' samples. The starting material was cultured PBMCs, obtained from culture after CMV antigen stimulation. The CDR3 is CSARVKYRVPGSEQFF. The DNA is TGCAGTGCTAGAGTGAAATACCGGGTCCCAGGTAGTGAGCAGTTCTTC.